Detailed here is one T cell receptor beta chain. Trimming took 3 bases from V and 8 from J, leaving 11 bases between them. CDR1 is SGDLS and CDR2 is YYNGEE in the germline V gene. The CDR3 has 12 residues. PCR employed 60 Vbeta and 13 Jbeta primers. Data came from immunoSEQ multiplex PCR; TCRdb stores just in-frame clones and leaves some out. Of more than 100,000 clones in the sample, under 80% were seen once. This entry is derived from a study of cytomegalovirus exposure and HLA in healthy donors. This sequence originates from a man aged 55 to 70 in good health and CMV-seropositive. Material: PBMCs. The V and J genes are TRBV9 and TRBJ1-1; D unclear. The CDR3 reads CASSGGAGEAFF. DNA of the CDR3: TGTGCCAGCAGCGGGGGAGCCGGGGAAGCTTTCTTT.